The 2 T cell receptor beta chains below all came from one sample that was sequenced in a study of CD4 and CD8 cells across lung adenocarcinoma regions. TCRdb redid the calling of the PCR reads with MiXCR, one entry per CDR3 protein. In the table there are under 8,000 distinct CDR3 sequences, around half of which are singletons. The sample comprised CD8+ T cells from the center of a lung tumor. The receptor source for this set is a male donor with lung adenocarcinoma. The CD4 and CD8 labels of this study may be unreliable.

The chain links TRBV6-1 to TRBJ2-1, with D possibly being TRBD2 (5 bases). The CDR3 length is 16 residues. With 6 bases removed from V and 10 bases from J, the gap between germline ends came to 25 bases. Looked up from germline, CDR1 is MNHNS and CDR2 is SASEGT. The CDR3 DNA reads as TGTGCCAGCAGACGAGGCGCGGCGGGCCAACCGAGGGAGCAGTTCTTC. It yields the protein CASRRGAAGQPREQFF.

This clonotype has ten or more counts. The chain combines TRBV6-1 with TRBJ2-3, with 7 bases matching TRBD2. This CDR3 region has 16 residues. V lost 7 bases, J lost 0 bases, and 10 bases stayed unmatched. The germline CDR1 and CDR2 sequences are MNHNS and SASEGT. The CDR3 reads CASTPGLNPSTDTQYF. The CDR3 DNA is TGTGCCAGCACCCCGGGACTAAATCCTAGCACAGATACGCAGTATTTT.